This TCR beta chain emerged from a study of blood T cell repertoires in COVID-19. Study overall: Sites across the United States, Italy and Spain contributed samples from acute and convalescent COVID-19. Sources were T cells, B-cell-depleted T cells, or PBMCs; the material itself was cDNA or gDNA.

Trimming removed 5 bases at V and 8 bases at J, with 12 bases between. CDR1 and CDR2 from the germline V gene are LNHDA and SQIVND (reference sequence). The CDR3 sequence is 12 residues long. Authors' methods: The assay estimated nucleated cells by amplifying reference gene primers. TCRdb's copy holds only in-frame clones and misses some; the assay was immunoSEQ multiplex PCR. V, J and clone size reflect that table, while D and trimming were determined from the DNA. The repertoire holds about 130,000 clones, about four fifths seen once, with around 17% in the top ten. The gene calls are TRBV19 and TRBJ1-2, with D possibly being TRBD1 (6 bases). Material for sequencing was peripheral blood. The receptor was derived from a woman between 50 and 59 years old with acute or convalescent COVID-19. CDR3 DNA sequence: TGTGCCAGTAGTCCTACAGGGAGCGGCTACACCTTC. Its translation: CASSPTGSGYTF.